These 13 T cell receptor beta chains were sequenced from one sample in a study of T-cell reconstitution after alpha-beta-depleted transplantation in children. Unique molecular identifiers featured in how the TCRbeta library was prepared. TCRdb analysed the PCR reads with MiXCR anew, one entry per CDR3 protein. The sample has about 78,000 distinct CDR3 sequences, 11% to 15% seen once; the top ten hold 27%. This sample comprised PBMCs, mostly from graft donor cells, obtained 180 days after TCRalphabeta/CD19-depleted stem cell transplant. The receptors were gathered from a male patient aged 2 to 9 who had a stem cell transplant for acute lymphoblastic leukemia, so the T cells may come from the graft donor.

This clonotype was seen ten or more times. The rearrangement joins TRBV5-1 to TRBJ1-5; D is unclear. The CDR3 length is 15 residues. Trimming left V 0 bases short and J 0 bases short, with 7 bases between. Germline CDR1 and CDR2: SGHRS and YFSETQ. The CDR3 protein is CASSLGQTSNQPQHF. CDR3 bases: TGCGCCAGCAGCTTGGGGCAGACTAGCAATCAGCCCCAGCATTTT.

The rearrangement links TRBV11-2 to TRBJ2-2, with D tentatively TRBD2 (6 bases). CDR3 length: 17 amino acids. Germline CDR1 is SGHAT and CDR2 is FQNNGV. V lost 0 bases to trimming and J lost 4 bases, with 15 bases between them. In DNA, the CDR3 is TGTGCCAGCAGCTTAGAATGGGACTCCTTACCCACCGGGGAGCTGTTTTTT. Protein: CASSLEWDSLPTGELFF.

In its sample, this clonotype was seen a few times. V is TRBV5-4 and J is TRBJ2-2; no clear D. The CDR3 spans 13 residues. From germline, CDR1 is SGHNT and CDR2 YYREEE (reference sequence). Between the trimmed V and J ends, which lost 4 bases and 6 bases, there was a span of 10 bases. For the CDR3, the DNA is TGTGCCAGCAGCCCGCTTGGGGCCGGGGAGCTGTTTTTT. Its translation: CASSPLGAGELFF.

Only a few counts were recorded for this clonotype. The rearrangement links TRBV2 to TRBJ2-1; possible D gene TRBD1, 6 bases. The V gene's germline CDR1 is SNHLY and CDR2 FYNNEI. The CDR3 extends over 15 amino acids. Trimming left V 10 bases short and J 7 bases short, with 23 bases between. The CDR3 here is CATRPRGRGSNEQFF. The CDR3 bases are TGTGCCACCCGTCCAAGGGGGAGAGGTTCGAATGAGCAGTTCTTC.

The rearrangement links TRBV27 to TRBJ2-2; 7 nucleotides agree with TRBD1. Looked up from germline, CDR1 is MNHEY and CDR2 is SMNVEV (reference sequence). This CDR3 is built from 15 residues. J gave up 0 bases and V 2 bases, and 0 bases lay outside the gene matches. The CDR3, as DNA: TGTGCCAGCAGTTTAGGGACAGCGAACACCGGGGAGCTGTTTTTT. This gives the protein CASSLGTANTGELFF.

In its sample, this clonotype ranks as large (0.1 to 1%). The chain combines TRBV4-3 with TRBJ2-6, with no clear D. Germline V gene data show CDR1 as LGHNA and CDR2 as YSLEER. V was shortened by 4 bases and J by 0 bases, with 10 bases between the two germline ends. CDR3 length: 16 amino acids. CDR3 in amino acids: CASSREYDSGANVLTF. The CDR3 nucleotides are TGCGCCAGCAGCCGCGAATACGACTCTGGGGCCAACGTCCTGACTTTC.

This chain uses TRBV20-1 with TRBJ2-5; D tentatively reads TRBD1 or TRBD2 (6 bases each). Trimming took 1 base from V and 1 from J, leaving 10 bases between them. This CDR3 region has 14 residues. Germline V gene sequence: CDR1 DFQATT, CDR2 SNEGSKA (reference sequence). The CDR3 spells CSARGGAFQETQYF. For the CDR3, the DNA is TGCAGTGCTAGAGGGGGGGCGTTCCAAGAGACCCAGTACTTC.

The chain is built from TRBV20-1 and TRBJ2-7, with D unclear. The CDR3 is 18 residues long. Per the germline V gene, CDR1 is DFQATT and CDR2 is SNEGSKA (reference sequence). Trimming removed 3 bases at V and 0 bases at J, with 24 bases between. The chain's CDR3 is CSASPFPVLAELSYEQYF. In DNA form, the CDR3 reads TGCAGTGCTAGCCCCTTCCCAGTTCTGGCGGAGCTCTCCTACGAGCAGTACTTC.

V is TRBV10-3 and J is TRBJ1-3; TRBD1 aligns across 7 bases. The CDR3 extends over 16 amino acids. Germline CDR1 ENHRY, CDR2 SYGVKD. The ends lost 7 bases at V and 0 bases at J; junction bases unmatched: 9. The CDR3 spells CAITWGQRGSGNTIYF. The CDR3 DNA reads as TGTGCCATCACTTGGGGACAGAGAGGCTCTGGAAACACCATATATTTT.

This chain links TRBV9 with TRBJ2-2, with 8 bases lining up with TRBD2. Germline CDR1 SGDLS, CDR2 YYNGEE. This CDR3 has 16 amino acids. Trimming cost V 4 bases and J 8 bases; bases outside gene matches: 13. CDR3: CASSPGVAGHSGELFF. The CDR3 bases are TGTGCCAGCAGCCCCGGGGTAGCGGGGCACTCTGGGGAGCTGTTTTTT.

This clonotype has a handful of counts. The genes are TRBV10-3 and TRBJ1-3; 11 nucleotides match TRBD1. Germline V gene data show CDR1 as ENHRY and CDR2 as SYGVKD. Germline trimming cut 7 bases from V and 0 bases from J; bases unmatched to any gene: 5. CDR3 length equals 16 residues. The CDR3, as DNA: TGTGCCATCACCCGGACAGGGGGCAGCTCTGGAAACACCATATATTTT. Its translation is CAITRTGGSSGNTIYF.

This clonotype came up many times. This chain connects TRBV5-1 to TRBJ1-1; no reliable D call. Germline assignment: CDR1 SGHRS and CDR2 YFSETQ. This CDR3 is 14 amino acids long. The V end was cut by 0 bases, the J end by 3 bases, with 9 bases between. This CDR3 is CASSLGVWYTEAFF. CDR3 nucleotides: TGCGCCAGCAGCTTGGGAGTTTGGTACACTGAAGCTTTCTTT. The variable domain in full, completed from reference TRBV5-1 and TRBJ1-1, reads KAGVTQTPRYLIKTRGQQVTLSCSPISGHRSVSWYQQTPGQGLQFLFEYFSETQRNKGNFPGRFSGRQFSNSRSEMNVSTLELGDSALYLCASSLGVWYTEAFFGQGTRLTVV.

This clonotype was observed a few times. This chain links TRBV6-2 or TRBV6-3 with TRBJ2-1; D ambiguous. Germline V gives CDR1 MNHEY, CDR2 SVGEGT. V was pared by 3 bases and J by 10 bases, with 13 bases between. This CDR3 region has 13 residues. CDR3 bases: TGTGCCAGCAGTTATCGCCCCCTAGGCGAGCAGTTCTTC. Its protein product is CASSYRPLGEQFF.